This T cell receptor beta chain was recovered during a study of shared clonotypes between healthy human individuals. At the level of the study: Donor ages ranged 18 to 49 years: a couple of women, a few men. Per donor, CD8 memory used one plate, CD8 naive used two, CD4 memory used three and CD4 naive used three. Study results and caveats: Rarefaction revealed incomplete sorted-subset sequencing despite large depth. Among donors, clonotype sharing was expected to be affected by sequencing depth.

Clones were sequenced by immunoSEQ multiplex PCR, and TCRdb holds only the in-frame ones, with some missing. The sample lists over a million clones, around 97% occurring once. This clone was seen more than once but under ten times. Its matching antigen is unknown. This CDR3 contains 11 residues. Looked up from germline, CDR1 is LNHDA and CDR2 is SQIVND (reference sequence). V lost 5 bases to trimming and J lost 7 bases, with 5 bases between them. The receptor comes from a man aged 30 to 39 in good health. This chain joins TRBV19 and TRBJ2-2; D gene uncertain. Sequencing input: naive CD4+ T cells sorted from blood. Described subset: CD45RA+ positively selected. The CDR3 nucleotides are TGTGCCAGTAGTGGGTACGGGGAGCTGTTTTTT. Translation gives CASSGYGELFF.